The rows below give T cell receptor beta chains drawn from one sample of a study of T cells in Graves' hyperthyroidism and ophthalmopathy. TCRdb re-called the multiplex PCR reads with MiXCR, one entry per CDR3 protein. This table has 300,000 to 350,000 distinct CDR3 sequences, under 25% appearing once. Sequenced: blood. These TCRs come from a woman in her forties or fifties with Graves' hyperthyroidism. CDR3s include the opening cysteine and the closing phenylalanine or tryptophan. The order of the fields is V gene, D gene, clone size, J gene, CDR3 DNA, CDR3 protein. A D gene is named only where the DNA matches it firmly. Clone size is shown for a subset of rows, as once, few, many or a class of expanded clone.

TRBV12-3/TRBV12-4,TRBD2,many,TRBJ2-3,TGTGCCAGCAGTCGACTAGCTACGCAGTATTTT,CASSRLATQYF
TRBV6-1,-,-,TRBJ1-1,TGTGCCTGCTCCACTATGGCAGAACCTGAAGCTTTCTTT,CACSTMAEPEAFF
TRBV18,-,many,TRBJ2-5,TGTGCCAGCTCACAGAATTTCCAAGAGACCCAGTACTTC,CASSQNFQETQYF
TRBV12-3/TRBV12-4,TRBD1,-,TRBJ1-2,TGTGCCAGCAGGGATCCGGGACAGGGGAACTATGGCTACACCTTC,CASRDPGQGNYGYTF
TRBV6-1,-,many,TRBJ2-7,TGTGCCAGCAGTTTAAGGCAGGGTTCGGACGAGCAGTACTTC,CASSLRQGSDEQYF
TRBV20-1,-,-,TRBJ1-5,TGCAGTGCTAGAGCAGACCTGGGAGGCAATCAGCCCCAGCATTTT,CSARADLGGNQPQHF
TRBV18,TRBD1,few,TRBJ2-5,TGTGCCAGCTCACCACAACCGGGACAGACGATAGGTTTACAAGAGACCCAGTACTTC,CASSPQPGQTIGLQETQYF
TRBV20-1,-,once,TRBJ1-5,TGCAGTGCTAGAGGTACCTCAAGTGATCAGCCCCAGCATTTT,CSARGTSSDQPQHF
TRBV28,-,many,TRBJ1-5,TGTGCCAGCAGTTTTCGGGATAGCAATCAGCCCCAGCATTTT,CASSFRDSNQPQHF
TRBV7-2,-,many,TRBJ2-7,TGTGCCAGCAGCTGGCGCCCAGGGGGGTACGAGCAGTACTTC,CASSWRPGGYEQYF
TRBV9,-,-,TRBJ1-4,TGTGCCAGCAGCGTATCCCACAGTGACCACGAAAAACTGTTTTTT,CASSVSHSDHEKLFF
TRBV29-1,-,few,TRBJ1-5,TGCAGCGTTGGACAGCCCAATCAGCCCCAGCATTTT,CSVGQPNQPQHF
TRBV12-3/TRBV12-4,TRBD2,-,TRBJ2-2,TGTGCCAGCAGTTTTTGGCGGGAGGGATTCGCCGGGGAGCTGTTTTTT,CASSFWREGFAGELFF
TRBV29-1,-,many,TRBJ1-1,TGCACGGGGAGGACTGGGGACACTGAAGCTTTCTTT,CTGRTGDTEAFF
TRBV11-2,TRBD1,few,TRBJ1-2,TGTGCCAGCAGCTTAGATATGAGACAGGGGGCCAGAGGCTACACCTTC,CASSLDMRQGARGYTF
TRBV29-1,-,few,TRBJ1-4,TGCAGCGCTCGGCCTTCAACTAATGAAAAACTGTTTTTT,CSARPSTNEKLFF
TRBV7-3,-,-,TRBJ2-1,TGTGCCAGCAGCTTTGGAACTAGCCCCTACAATGAGCAGTTCTTC,CASSFGTSPYNEQFF
TRBV7-9,TRBD2,many,TRBJ2-2,TGTGCCAGCAGCCTGGGACTAGCGACGAACACCGGGGAGCTGTTTTTT,CASSLGLATNTGELFF
TRBV28,TRBD2,many,TRBJ2-1,TGTGCCAGCAGTACCGGAGCGGGACTAGAGGGGCAGTTCTTC,CASSTGAGLEGQFF
TRBV29-1,TRBD1,many,TRBJ1-6,TGCAGCGTAAGGGACAGGGAGTATTCACCCCTCCACTTT,CSVRDREYSPLHF
TRBV7-6,-,-,TRBJ2-2,TGTGCCAGCAGCTTAGACGGGAAAACCGGGGAGCTGTTTTTT,CASSLDGKTGELFF
TRBV14,-,-,TRBJ1-2,TGTGCCAGCAGCCAAAACCCCGCTAACTATGGCTACACCTTC,CASSQNPANYGYTF
TRBV28,TRBD1,many,TRBJ1-2,TGTGCCAGCAGATTCCAGACAGGGAAAAGAGGCTACACCTTC,CASRFQTGKRGYTF
TRBV9,-,-,TRBJ1-1,TGTGCCAGCAGCCCGCATCAGGGCGTGGACACTGAAGCTTTCTTT,CASSPHQGVDTEAFF
TRBV5-5,-,few,TRBJ2-7,TGTGCCAGCAGCTTGGAACCCGGGCTCGAGCAGTACTTC,CASSLEPGLEQYF
TRBV29-1,TRBD2,-,TRBJ2-5,TGCAGCGTTGAGAAAGGGGAGGGTCCGTGGGCCCAGTACTTC,CSVEKGEGPWAQYF